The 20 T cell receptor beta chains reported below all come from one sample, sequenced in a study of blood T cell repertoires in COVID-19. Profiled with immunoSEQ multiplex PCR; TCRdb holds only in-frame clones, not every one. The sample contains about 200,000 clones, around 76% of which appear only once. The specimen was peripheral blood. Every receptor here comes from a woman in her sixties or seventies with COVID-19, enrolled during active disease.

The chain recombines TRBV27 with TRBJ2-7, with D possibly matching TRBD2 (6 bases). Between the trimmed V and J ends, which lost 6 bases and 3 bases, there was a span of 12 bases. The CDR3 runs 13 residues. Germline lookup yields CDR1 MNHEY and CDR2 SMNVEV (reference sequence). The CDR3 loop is CASRDGSGYEQYF. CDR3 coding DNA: TGTGCCAGCAGGGACGGGAGCGGCTACGAGCAGTACTTC.

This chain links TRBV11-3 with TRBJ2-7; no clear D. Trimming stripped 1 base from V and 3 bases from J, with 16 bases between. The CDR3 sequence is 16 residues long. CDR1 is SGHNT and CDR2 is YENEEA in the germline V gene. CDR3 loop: CASSLVSRYRFYEQYF. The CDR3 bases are TGTGCCAGCAGCTTAGTTTCCAGGTACCGTTTCTACGAGCAGTACTTC.

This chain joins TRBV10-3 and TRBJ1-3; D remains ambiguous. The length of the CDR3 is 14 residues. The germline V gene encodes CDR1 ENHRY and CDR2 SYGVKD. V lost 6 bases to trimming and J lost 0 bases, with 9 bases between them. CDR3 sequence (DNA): TGTGCCATCAGCCCTACAGACTCTGGAAACACCATATATTTT. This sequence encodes CAISPTDSGNTIYF.

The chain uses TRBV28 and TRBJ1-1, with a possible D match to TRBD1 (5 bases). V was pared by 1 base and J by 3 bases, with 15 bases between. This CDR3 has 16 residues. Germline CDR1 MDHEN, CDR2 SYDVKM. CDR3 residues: CASSLYRPRGDTEAFF. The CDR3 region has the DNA TGTGCCAGCAGTTTATACAGGCCCCGGGGGGACACTGAAGCTTTCTTT.

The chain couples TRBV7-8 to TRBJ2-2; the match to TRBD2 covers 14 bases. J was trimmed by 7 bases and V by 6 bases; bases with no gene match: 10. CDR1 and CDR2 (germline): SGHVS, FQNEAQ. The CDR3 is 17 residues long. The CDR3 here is CASRNQGLAGAGGELFF. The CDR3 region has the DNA TGTGCCAGCAGAAACCAGGGACTAGCGGGGGCGGGCGGGGAGCTGTTTTTT.

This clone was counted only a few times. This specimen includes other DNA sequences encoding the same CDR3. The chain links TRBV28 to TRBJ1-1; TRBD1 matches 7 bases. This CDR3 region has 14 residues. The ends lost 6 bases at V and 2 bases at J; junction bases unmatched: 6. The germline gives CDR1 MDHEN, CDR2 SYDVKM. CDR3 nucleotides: TGTGCCAGCAGCTCCCAGGGGGGCAACACTGAAGCTTTCTTT. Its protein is CASSSQGGNTEAFF.

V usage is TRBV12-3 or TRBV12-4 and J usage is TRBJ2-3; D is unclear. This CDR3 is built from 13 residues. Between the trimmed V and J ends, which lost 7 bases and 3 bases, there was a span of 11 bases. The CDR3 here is CASKLSSTDTQYF. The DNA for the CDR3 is TGTGCCAGCAAGCTAAGCTCGACAGATACGCAGTATTTT.

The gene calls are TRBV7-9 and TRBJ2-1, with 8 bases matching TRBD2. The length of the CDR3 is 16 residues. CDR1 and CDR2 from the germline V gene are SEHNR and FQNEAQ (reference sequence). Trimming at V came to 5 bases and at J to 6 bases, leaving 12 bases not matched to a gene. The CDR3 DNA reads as TGTGCCAGCAGCCCCCCAAAGGCGGGAGGAGGCAATGAGCAGTTCTTC. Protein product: CASSPPKAGGGNEQFF. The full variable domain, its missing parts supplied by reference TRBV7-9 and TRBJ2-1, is DTGVSQNPRHKITKRGQNVTFRCDPISEHNRLYWYRQTLGQGPEFLTYFQNEAQLEKSRLLSDRFSAERPKGSFSTLEIQRTEQGDSAMYLCASSPPKAGGGNEQFFGPGTRLTVL.

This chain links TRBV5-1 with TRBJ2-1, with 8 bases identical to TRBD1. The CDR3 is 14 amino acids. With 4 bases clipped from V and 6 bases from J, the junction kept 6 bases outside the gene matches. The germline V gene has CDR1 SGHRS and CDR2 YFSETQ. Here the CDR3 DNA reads TGCGCCAGCAGCACGCCTGGACAGGGCAATGAGCAGTTCTTC. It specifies CASSTPGQGNEQFF.

Here the CDR3 reads CASRLTSGEETQYF. The CDR3 coding sequence is TGTGCCAGCAGGTTGACTAGCGGGGAGGAGACCCAGTACTTC. The chain couples TRBV3-1 (or the pseudogene TRBV3-2) to TRBJ2-5; TRBD2 matches 11 bases. This CDR3 has 14 residues. J gave up 5 bases and V 6 bases, and 5 bases lay outside the gene matches. Germline CDR1 reads LGHDT; CDR2 reads YNNKEL (reference sequence).

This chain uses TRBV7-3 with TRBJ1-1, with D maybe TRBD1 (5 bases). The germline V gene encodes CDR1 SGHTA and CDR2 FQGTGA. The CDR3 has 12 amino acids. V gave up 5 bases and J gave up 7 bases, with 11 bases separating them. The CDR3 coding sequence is TGTGCCAGCAGCCGACCCGGGGGTGAAGCTTTCTTT. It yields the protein CASSRPGGEAFF.

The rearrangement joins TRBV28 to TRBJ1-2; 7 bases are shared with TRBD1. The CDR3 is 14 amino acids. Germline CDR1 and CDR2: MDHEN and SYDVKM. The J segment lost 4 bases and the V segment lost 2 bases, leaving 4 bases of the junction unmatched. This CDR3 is CASSLRTGRYGYTF. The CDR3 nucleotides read TGTGCCAGCAGTTTACGGACAGGCCGCTATGGCTACACCTTC.

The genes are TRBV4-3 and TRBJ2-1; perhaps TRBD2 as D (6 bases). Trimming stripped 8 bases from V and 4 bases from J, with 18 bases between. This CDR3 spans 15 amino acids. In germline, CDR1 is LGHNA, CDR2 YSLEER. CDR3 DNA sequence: TGCGCCAGCGCTACGGGACTGGCGACATACAATGAGCAGTTCTTC. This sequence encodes CASATGLATYNEQFF.

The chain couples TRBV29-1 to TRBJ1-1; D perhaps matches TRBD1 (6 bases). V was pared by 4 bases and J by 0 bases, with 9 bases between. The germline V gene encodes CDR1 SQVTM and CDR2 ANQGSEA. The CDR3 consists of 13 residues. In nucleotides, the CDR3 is TGCAGCGTTGTTGGGGGCATGAACACTGAAGCTTTCTTT. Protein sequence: CSVVGGMNTEAFF.

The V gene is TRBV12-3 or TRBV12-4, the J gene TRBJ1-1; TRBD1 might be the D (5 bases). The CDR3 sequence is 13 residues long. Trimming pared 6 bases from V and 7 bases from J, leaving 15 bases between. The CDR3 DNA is TGTGCCAGCAGCAGGCAAGGGGTTCTTGAAGCTTTCTTT. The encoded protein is CASSRQGVLEAFF.

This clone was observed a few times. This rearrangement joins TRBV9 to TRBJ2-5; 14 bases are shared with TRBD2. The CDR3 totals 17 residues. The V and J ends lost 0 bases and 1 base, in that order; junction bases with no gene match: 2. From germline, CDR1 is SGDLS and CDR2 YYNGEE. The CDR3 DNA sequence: TGTGCCAGCAGCGTAGGGACTAGCGGGAGGTCCCAAGAGACCCAGTACTTC. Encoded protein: CASSVGTSGRSQETQYF.

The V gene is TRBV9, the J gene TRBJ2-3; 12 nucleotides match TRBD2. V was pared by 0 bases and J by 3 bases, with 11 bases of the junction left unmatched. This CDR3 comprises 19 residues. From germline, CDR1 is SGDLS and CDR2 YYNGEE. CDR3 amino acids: CASSVALGLAGGPTDTQYF. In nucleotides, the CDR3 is TGTGCCAGCAGCGTAGCTCTAGGGCTAGCGGGGGGGCCGACAGATACGCAGTATTTT.

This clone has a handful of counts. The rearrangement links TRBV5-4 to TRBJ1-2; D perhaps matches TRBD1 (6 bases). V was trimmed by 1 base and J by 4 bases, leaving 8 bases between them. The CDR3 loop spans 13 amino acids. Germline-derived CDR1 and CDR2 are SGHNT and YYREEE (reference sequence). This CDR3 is CASSLPDSYGYTF. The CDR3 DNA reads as TGTGCCAGCAGCTTGCCGGACAGCTATGGCTACACCTTC.

The CDR3 protein is CASSKSIDEKLFF. The CDR3 DNA follows: TGTGCCAGTAGTAAATCCATAGATGAAAAACTGTTTTTT. J is TRBJ1-4 and V is TRBV19; D not certain. Per germline, CDR1 LNHDA and CDR2 SQIVND (reference sequence). The CDR3 length is 13 residues. With 4 bases removed from V and 6 bases from J, the gap between germline ends came to 9 bases. Looking up the rest from reference TRBV19 and TRBJ1-4 gives the full variable domain: DGGITQSPKYLFRKEGQNVTLSCEQNLNHDAMYWYRQDPGQGLRLIYYSQIVNDFQKGDIAEGYSVSREKKESFPLTVTSAQKNPTAFYLCASSKSIDEKLFFGSGTQLSVL.

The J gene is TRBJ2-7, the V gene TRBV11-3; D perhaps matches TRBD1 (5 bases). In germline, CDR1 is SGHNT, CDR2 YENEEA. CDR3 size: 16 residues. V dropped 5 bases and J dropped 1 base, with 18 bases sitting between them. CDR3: CASSRTPLMESYEQYV. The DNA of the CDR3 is TGTGCCAGCAGCCGGACACCCTTAATGGAGTCCTACGAGCAGTACGTC.